The 24 T cell receptor beta chains below were found in one sample sequenced in a study of T cell repertoires in cytomegalovirus infection. TCRdb reprocessed the reads via MiXCR and lists one record per CDR3 protein. The sample lists hundreds of thousands of distinct CDR3 sequences; about 29% were seen once. Antigens of these TCRs are unknown. This material consisted of cultured PBMCs, taken from culture after CMV antigen stimulation. Receptor source: a human donor in good health (CMV status not recorded). Some clones in this sample may be carry-over from other donors' samples.

This chain joins TRBV4-1 and TRBJ2-2; D ambiguous. Trimming pared 4 bases from V and 4 bases from J, leaving 4 bases between. Germline CDR1 reads MGHRA; CDR2 reads YSYEKL. This CDR3 spans 12 amino acids. CDR3 protein: CASSPLTGELFF. CDR3 nucleotide sequence: TGCGCCAGCAGCCCTCTCACCGGGGAGCTGTTTTTT.

This clonotype was counted ten times or more. The rearrangement links TRBV6-1 to TRBJ2-3; TRBD1 might be the D (6 bases). The CDR3 has 15 amino acids. Germline V gene lookup returns CDR1 MNHNS and CDR2 SASEGT. V was trimmed by 5 bases and J by 4 bases, leaving 16 bases between them. The CDR3 DNA sequence: TGTGCCAGCAGTTCATTTTCCTCAGGGGCAGATACGCAGTATTTT. It specifies CASSSFSSGADTQYF.

The sample holds a few counts of this clonotype. This chain links TRBV12-3 or TRBV12-4 with TRBJ2-2; 10 nucleotides match TRBD1. The V segment lost 3 bases and the J segment 4 bases; nucleotides outside the gene matches: 2. This CDR3 is 15 amino acids long. This chain's CDR3 is CASSFWDRGTGELFF. As DNA, the CDR3 is TGTGCCAGCAGTTTTTGGGACAGGGGCACCGGGGAGCTGTTTTTT.

This clonotype turned up a few times. The genes are TRBV19 and TRBJ2-1; 10 bases are a match to TRBD2. The germline V gene encodes CDR1 LNHDA and CDR2 SQIVND (reference sequence). Losses at the gene ends were 3 bases for V and 2 bases for J; bases not matched to a gene: 7. The CDR3 spans 17 residues. DNA of the CDR3: TGTGCCAGTAGTATTAGGCGGACTAGCGGCCCCTACAATGAGCAGTTCTTC. It translates to CASSIRRTSGPYNEQFF.

The rearrangement uses TRBV7-6 and TRBJ2-7; D is possibly TRBD2 (6 bases). Germline V gene lookup returns CDR1 SGHVS and CDR2 FNYEAQ. The V and J ends lost 4 bases and 2 bases respectively, with 12 bases between them. The CDR3 consists of 14 residues. CDR3 loop: CASSSGGTPYEQYF. The CDR3 region has the DNA TGTGCCAGCAGCTCAGGTGGGACTCCCTACGAGCAGTACTTC.

The chain couples TRBV2 to TRBJ2-1, with 15 positions matching TRBD2. After removal of 6 bases from V and 8 bases from J, the junction contained 2 bases not matched to a gene. Germline CDR1 and CDR2: SNHLY and FYNNEI. This CDR3 is 14 amino acids long. CDR3 DNA sequence: TGTGCCAGCAGACGGACTAGCGGGGGGGATGAGCAGTTCTTC. It encodes CASRRTSGGDEQFF.

This clonotype has only a few counts. The V gene is TRBV2, the J gene TRBJ1-5; TRBD1 aligns across 7 bases. CDR3 length equals 12 residues. Germline lookup yields CDR1 SNHLY and CDR2 FYNNEI. V shed 7 bases and J 8 bases; nucleotides not matched to a gene: 5. Here the CDR3 reads CASKQGLEPQHF. CDR3 nucleotide sequence: TGTGCCAGCAAACAGGGGTTGGAGCCCCAGCATTTT.

This clonotype was seen more than once but under ten times. The rearrangement uses TRBV7-2 and TRBJ1-5, with a weak D call TRBD1 (5 bases). The CDR3 is made up of 15 amino acids. The germline V and J ends were trimmed by 1 base and 3 bases, with 10 bases remaining between them. Germline V gene sequence: CDR1 SGHTA, CDR2 FQGNSA. This CDR3 reads CASSLGDSFNQPQHF. CDR3 sequence (DNA): TGTGCCAGCAGCTTAGGCGACAGTTTCAATCAGCCCCAGCATTTT.

The rearrangement joins TRBV12-3 or TRBV12-4 to TRBJ2-2; D not resolved. The length of the CDR3 is 14 residues. With 3 bases removed from V and 5 bases from J, the gap between germline ends came to 10 bases. The CDR3 sequence: CASSFASETGELFF. CDR3 sequence (DNA): TGTGCCAGCAGTTTCGCTAGTGAAACCGGGGAGCTGTTTTTT.

This clonotype was seen more than once but under ten times. The rearrangement uses TRBV18 and TRBJ2-5; 7 nucleotides line up with TRBD2. Germline-derived CDR1 and CDR2 are KGHSH and LQKENI. The junction had 0 bases not matched to a gene; V was cut back by 0 bases and J by 2 bases. This CDR3 contains 14 residues. The CDR3 DNA sequence: TGTGCCAGCTCACCACCTAGCGGGCAAGAGACCCAGTACTTC. Its protein is CASSPPSGQETQYF.

This clonotype has only a few counts. The V and J genes are TRBV7-2 and TRBJ2-2; D call uncertain. Germline values: CDR1 SGHTA, CDR2 FQGNSA. Trimming left V 2 bases short and J 9 bases short, with 13 bases between. The CDR3 sequence is 14 residues long. The CDR3: CASSLKQISWELFF. The CDR3 DNA sequence: TGTGCCAGCAGCTTAAAACAAATCAGTTGGGAGCTGTTTTTT.

The table lists this clonotype with many counts. The chain links TRBV7-2 to TRBJ1-1, with D unresolved. Trimming pared 2 bases from V and 0 bases from J, leaving 10 bases between. Germline V CDR1 and CDR2: SGHTA, FQGNSA. This CDR3 has 15 residues. The CDR3 nucleotides read TGTGCCAGCAGCTTATATGGGCAGATGAACACTGAAGCTTTCTTT. Amino acids: CASSLYGQMNTEAFF. Looking up the rest from reference TRBV7-2 and TRBJ1-1 gives the full variable domain: GAGVSQSPSNKVTEKGKDVELRCDPISGHTALYWYRQSLGQGLEFLIYFQGNSAPDKSGLPSDRFSAERTGGSVSTLTIQRTQQEDSAVYLCASSLYGQMNTEAFFGQGTRLTVV.

This clonotype was seen only a few times. The V gene is TRBV28, the J gene TRBJ1-4; D gene uncertain. Germline assignment: CDR1 MDHEN and CDR2 SYDVKM. The CDR3 totals 18 residues. Deletions cut 6 bases from V and 6 bases from J, with 26 bases between. CDR3 in amino acids: CASSSFNLPAGRHEKLFF. In nucleotides, the CDR3 is TGTGCCAGCAGCTCATTTAACCTTCCGGCGGGCAGACATGAAAAACTGTTTTTT.

In this sample, this clonotype turned up a few times. This sequence joins TRBV7-9 and TRBJ2-5, with D unresolved. Germline CDR1 and CDR2: SEHNR and FQNEAQ (reference sequence). Trimming removed 2 bases at V and 5 bases at J, with 12 bases between. The CDR3 is 14 residues long. CDR3 in amino acids: CASSLTPKRETQYF. The CDR3 DNA follows: TGTGCCAGCAGCTTAACCCCTAAGAGGGAGACCCAGTACTTC. Full variable domain (rest looked up from reference TRBV7-9 and TRBJ2-5): DTGVSQNPRHKITKRGQNVTFRCDPISEHNRLYWYRQTLGQGPEFLTYFQNEAQLEKSRLLSDRFSAERPKGSFSTLEIQRTEQGDSAMYLCASSLTPKRETQYFGPGTRLLVL.

The V gene is TRBV6-6, the J gene TRBJ2-5; 8 bases are shared with TRBD2. The germline gives CDR1 MNHNY, CDR2 SVGAGI (reference sequence). The J segment lost 2 bases and the V segment lost 11 bases, leaving 13 bases of the junction unmatched. The CDR3 sequence is 15 residues long. This CDR3 is CASRLGTSLQETQYF. The CDR3, as DNA: TGTGCCTCCCGGTTGGGGACTAGTTTACAAGAGACCCAGTACTTC.

The chain is built from TRBV20-1 and TRBJ1-5; maybe TRBD1 (6 bases). This CDR3 spans 15 amino acids. Germline CDR1 reads DFQATT; CDR2 reads SNEGSKA (reference sequence). V lost 3 bases and J 7 bases, leaving 19 bases between the germline ends. In DNA form, the CDR3 reads TGCAGTGCTAGCGAAGGAAACAGGGCGGGACAGCCCCAGCATTTT. This codes for CSASEGNRAGQPQHF.

The chain links TRBV28 to TRBJ1-1; a possible D gene is TRBD1 (5 bases). V was clipped by 4 bases and J by 4 bases, with 19 bases between them. Germline V gene lookup returns CDR1 MDHEN and CDR2 SYDVKM. CDR3 length: 16 amino acids. CDR3 bases: TGTGCCAGCAGTTCCCCCCACGGTCCAGGGATCACTGAAGCTTTCTTT. Encoded protein: CASSSPHGPGITEAFF.

The genes are TRBV19 and TRBJ1-2, with D maybe TRBD1 (6 bases). V gave up 6 bases and J gave up 3 bases, with 8 bases separating them. Germline CDR1 reads LNHDA; CDR2 reads SQIVND (reference sequence). This CDR3 has 12 amino acids. CDR3 region: CASRDSYYGYTF. CDR3 DNA: TGTGCCAGTAGGGACAGCTACTATGGCTACACCTTC.

This chain joins TRBV5-5 and TRBJ2-1, with D perhaps matching TRBD2 (6 bases). Germline CDR1 and CDR2: SGHKS and YYEKEE (reference sequence). The CDR3 has 11 residues. Between the trimmed V and J ends, which lost 6 bases and 8 bases, there was a span of 9 bases. CDR3 residues: CASNVADEQFF. The CDR3 DNA is TGTGCCAGCAACGTAGCGGATGAGCAGTTCTTC.

This clonotype was counted only a few times. The V call is TRBV24-1, the J call TRBJ2-1; weak D call: TRBD2 (7 bases). The length of the CDR3 is 16 residues. CDR1 and CDR2 (germline): KGHDR, SFDVKD. V was trimmed by 4 bases and J by 6 bases, leaving 18 bases between them. The DNA for the CDR3 is TGTGCCACCAGTGACCTCCAGGGGAGGGCTGGCAATGAGCAGTTCTTC. Its translation: CATSDLQGRAGNEQFF.

The table lists this clonotype with a count of one. This chain connects TRBV4-2 to TRBJ2-3; the D gene is possibly TRBD2 (6 bases). Germline loops: CDR1 LGHNA, CDR2 YNFKEQ. Between the trimmed V and J ends, which lost 0 bases and 14 bases, there was a span of 15 bases. The CDR3 totals 13 residues. CDR3 sequence reads: CASSQDTGTRRYF. CDR3 DNA: TGTGCCAGCAGCCAAGATACCGGGACTCGGCGGTATTTT.

J is TRBJ2-1 and V is TRBV19; D ambiguous. The V gene's germline CDR1 is LNHDA and CDR2 SQIVND (reference sequence). CDR3 length: 15 residues. Trimming removed 1 base at V and 5 bases at J, with 12 bases between. The CDR3 DNA reads as TGTGCCAGTAGTATAGGTTGGAGTAGAAACAATGAGCAGTTCTTC. It codes for CASSIGWSRNNEQFF.

V is TRBV11-3 and J is TRBJ2-1; the match to TRBD2 covers 15 bases. The CDR3 runs to 18 residues. Germline loops: CDR1 SGHNT, CDR2 YENEEA. The V segment lost 1 base and the J segment 5 bases; nucleotides outside the gene matches: 6. The CDR3 nucleotides read TGTGCCAGCAGCTTAGGAGGGACTAGCGGGGGGTCAGACAATGAGCAGTTCTTC. It codes for CASSLGGTSGGSDNEQFF.

This clonotype was detected ten times or more. The genes are TRBV7-2 and TRBJ1-6; D gene uncertain. The ends were cut back, 1 base at V and 10 bases at J, with 14 bases in the middle. This CDR3 spans 15 amino acids. Germline CDR1 SGHTA, CDR2 FQGNSA. CDR3 in amino acids: CASSLGREIGSPLHF. CDR3 sequence (DNA): TGTGCCAGCAGCTTAGGCCGGGAGATCGGGTCACCCCTCCACTTT. The variable domain in full, completed from reference TRBV7-2 and TRBJ1-6, reads GAGVSQSPSNKVTEKGKDVELRCDPISGHTALYWYRQSLGQGLEFLIYFQGNSAPDKSGLPSDRFSAERTGGSVSTLTIQRTQQEDSAVYLCASSLGREIGSPLHFGNGTRLTVT.